What follows are 2 T cell receptor beta chains derived from one specimen sequenced in a study of cytomegalovirus exposure and HLA in healthy donors. Use of 60 Vbeta and 13 Jbeta primers characterized the PCR. Profiled with immunoSEQ multiplex PCR; TCRdb holds only in-frame clones, not every one. The data contain about 160,000 clones, 80% of them singletons. Sequenced material: PBMCs. The receptors come from a man between 25 and 39 years old in good health and CMV-seronegative.

The rearrangement uses TRBV28 and TRBJ2-1; D is ambiguous. V was pared by 3 bases and J by 0 bases, with 6 bases between. The CDR3 sequence is 14 residues long. In germline, CDR1 is MDHEN, CDR2 SYDVKM. This CDR3 is CASSLMSSYNEQFF. The CDR3, as DNA: TGTGCCAGCAGTTTGATGAGCTCCTACAATGAGCAGTTCTTC.

The chain is built from TRBV6-1 and TRBJ2-7, with D perhaps TRBD1 (6 bases). V was pared by 11 bases and J by 0 bases, with 17 bases between. There are 14 residues in the CDR3. The germline CDR1 and CDR2 sequences are MNHNS and SASEGT. The CDR3 spells CAGNWDISSYEQYF. In nucleotides, the CDR3 is TGTGCCGGGAATTGGGACATCTCCTCCTACGAGCAGTACTTC.